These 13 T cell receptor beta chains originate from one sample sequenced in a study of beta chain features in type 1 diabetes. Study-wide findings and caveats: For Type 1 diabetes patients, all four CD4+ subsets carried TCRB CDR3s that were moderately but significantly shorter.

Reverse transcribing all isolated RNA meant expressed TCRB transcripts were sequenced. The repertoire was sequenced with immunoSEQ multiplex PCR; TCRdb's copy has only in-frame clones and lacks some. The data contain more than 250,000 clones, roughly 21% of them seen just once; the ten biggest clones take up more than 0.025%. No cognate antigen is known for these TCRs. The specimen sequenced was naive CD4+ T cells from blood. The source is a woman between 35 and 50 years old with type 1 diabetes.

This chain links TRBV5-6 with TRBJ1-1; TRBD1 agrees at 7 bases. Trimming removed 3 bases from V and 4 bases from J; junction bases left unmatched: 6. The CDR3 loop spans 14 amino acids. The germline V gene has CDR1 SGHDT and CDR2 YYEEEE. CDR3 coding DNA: TGTGCCAGCAGCTCAGACAGGGTACCCACTGAAGCTTTCTTT. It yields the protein CASSSDRVPTEAFF.

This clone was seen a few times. CDR3 amino acids: CASSAGQGDQPQHF. The CDR3, as DNA: TGTGCCAGCAGTGCGGGACAGGGGGACCAGCCCCAGCATTTT. The chain employs TRBV27 and TRBJ1-5; TRBD1 matches at 11 bases. J lost 7 bases, V lost 5 bases, and 4 bases had no gene match. This CDR3 spans 14 amino acids. Per germline, CDR1 MNHEY and CDR2 SMNVEV (reference sequence).

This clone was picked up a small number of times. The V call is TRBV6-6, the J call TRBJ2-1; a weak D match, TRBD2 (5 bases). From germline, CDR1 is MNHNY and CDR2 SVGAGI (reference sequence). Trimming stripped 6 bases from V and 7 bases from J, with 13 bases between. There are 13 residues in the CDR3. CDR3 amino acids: CASSPGLRNEQFF. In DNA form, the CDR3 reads TGTGCCAGCAGCCCAGGACTGCGGAATGAGCAGTTCTTC.

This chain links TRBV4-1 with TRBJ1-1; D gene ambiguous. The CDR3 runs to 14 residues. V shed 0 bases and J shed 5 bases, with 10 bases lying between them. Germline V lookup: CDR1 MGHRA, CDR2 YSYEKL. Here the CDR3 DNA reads TGCGCCAGCAGCCAAGAAAGTCGCAGGACTGAAGCTTTCTTT. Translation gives CASSQESRRTEAFF.

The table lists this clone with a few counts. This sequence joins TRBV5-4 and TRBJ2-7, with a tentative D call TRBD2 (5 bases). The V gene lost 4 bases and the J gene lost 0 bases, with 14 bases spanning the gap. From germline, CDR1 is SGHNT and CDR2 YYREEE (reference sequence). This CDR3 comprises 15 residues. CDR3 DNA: TGTGCCAGCAGCCCGCCGGCGGGCACCTCCTACGAGCAGTACTTC. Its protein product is CASSPPAGTSYEQYF.

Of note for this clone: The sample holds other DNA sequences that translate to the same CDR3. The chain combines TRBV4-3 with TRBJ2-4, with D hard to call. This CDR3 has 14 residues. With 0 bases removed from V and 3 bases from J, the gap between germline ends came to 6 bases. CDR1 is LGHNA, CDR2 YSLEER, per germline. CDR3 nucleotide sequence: TGCGCCAGCAGCCAAGATGGCGGCAAAAACATTCAGTACTTC. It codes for CASSQDGGKNIQYF.

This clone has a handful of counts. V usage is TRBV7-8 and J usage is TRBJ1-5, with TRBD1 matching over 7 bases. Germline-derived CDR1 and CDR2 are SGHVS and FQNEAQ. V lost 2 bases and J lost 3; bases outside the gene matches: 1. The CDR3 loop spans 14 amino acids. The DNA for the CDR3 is TGTGCCAGCAGCTTAACAGGGGACAATCAGCCCCAGCATTTT. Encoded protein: CASSLTGDNQPQHF.

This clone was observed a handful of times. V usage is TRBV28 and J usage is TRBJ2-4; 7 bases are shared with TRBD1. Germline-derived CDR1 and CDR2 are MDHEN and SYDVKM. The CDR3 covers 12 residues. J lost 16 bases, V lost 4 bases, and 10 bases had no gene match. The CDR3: CASSSPDRRPYF. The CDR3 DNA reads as TGTGCCAGCAGTTCACCGGACAGGAGACCTTACTTC.

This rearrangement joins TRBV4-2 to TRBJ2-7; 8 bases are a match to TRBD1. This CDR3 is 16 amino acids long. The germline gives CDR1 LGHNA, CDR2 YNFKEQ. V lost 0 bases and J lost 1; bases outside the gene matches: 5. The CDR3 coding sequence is TGTGCCAGCAGCCAAGAAGGGCGGACAGGGTCCTACGAGCAGTACTTC. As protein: CASSQEGRTGSYEQYF.

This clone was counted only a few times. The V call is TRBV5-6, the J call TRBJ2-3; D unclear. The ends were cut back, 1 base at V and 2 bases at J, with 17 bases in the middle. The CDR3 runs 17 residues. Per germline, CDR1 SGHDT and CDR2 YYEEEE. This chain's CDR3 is CASSLIRASDNTDTQYF. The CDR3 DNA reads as TGTGCCAGCAGCTTGATTCGAGCTTCTGATAACACAGATACGCAGTATTTT.

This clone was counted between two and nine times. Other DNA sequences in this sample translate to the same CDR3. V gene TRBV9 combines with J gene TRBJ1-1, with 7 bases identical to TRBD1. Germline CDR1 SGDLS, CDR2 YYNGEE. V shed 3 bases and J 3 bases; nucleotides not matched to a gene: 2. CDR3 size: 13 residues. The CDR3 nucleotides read TGTGCCAGCAGCGCCACAGGGGACACTGAAGCTTTCTTT. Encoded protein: CASSATGDTEAFF.

The CDR3 region is CASSLSQGDTIYF. The CDR3, as DNA: TGTGCCAGCAGTTTATCTCAGGGGGACACCATATATTTT. V is TRBV27 and J is TRBJ1-3, with 7 positions matching TRBD1. J gave up 8 bases and V 0 bases, and 1 base lay outside the gene matches. This CDR3 spans 13 amino acids. Germline CDR1 and CDR2: MNHEY and SMNVEV (reference sequence).

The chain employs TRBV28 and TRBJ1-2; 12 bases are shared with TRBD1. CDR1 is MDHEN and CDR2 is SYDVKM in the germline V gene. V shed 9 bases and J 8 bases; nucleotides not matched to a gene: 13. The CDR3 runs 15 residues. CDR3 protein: CASEAGDRGLRGYTF. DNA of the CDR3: TGTGCCAGTGAGGCGGGGGACAGGGGGCTTCGGGGCTACACCTTC.